Presented here are 20 T cell receptor beta chains from one specimen sequenced in a study of blood T cell repertoires in COVID-19. The data were produced by immunoSEQ multiplex PCR, yet TCRdb's version contains in-frame clones alone and is incomplete. The sample has around 100,000 clones; about 92% are singletons. The source material was peripheral blood. Receptors originate from a woman over 75 in a cohort sampled during active COVID-19.

J is TRBJ2-7 and V is TRBV10-1; 11 bases are shared with TRBD2. Trimming removed 1 base from V and 3 bases from J; junction bases left unmatched: 5. This CDR3 region has 16 residues. The germline gives CDR1 WNHNN, CDR2 SYGVQD (reference sequence). CDR3: CASSEFTSGGLYEQYF. CDR3 nucleotide sequence: TGCGCCAGCAGTGAGTTTACTAGCGGGGGCCTCTACGAGCAGTACTTC.

The CDR3 loop reads CASSGGLAGVKTQYF. The CDR3 DNA reads TGTGCCAGCAGCGGGGGACTAGCGGGGGTAAAGACCCAGTACTTC. The J gene is TRBJ2-5, the V gene TRBV11-2, with 14 bases fitting TRBD2. V dropped 5 bases and J dropped 6; count of bases not matched to a gene: 5. Germline V gives CDR1 SGHAT, CDR2 FQNNGV. The CDR3 contains 15 residues.

The V call is TRBV18, the J call TRBJ2-5, with D possibly matching TRBD1 (7 bases). V was clipped by 5 bases and J by 4 bases, with 17 bases between them. Germline loops: CDR1 KGHSH, CDR2 LQKENI. The CDR3 consists of 15 residues. CDR3 region: CASSVTRGAGETQYF. As DNA, the CDR3 is TGTGCCAGCTCAGTGACCAGGGGGGCCGGAGAGACCCAGTACTTC.

CDR3 amino acids: CASSLGVGGTEAFF. As DNA, the CDR3 is TGTGCCAGCAGCTTAGGGGTCGGGGGCACTGAAGCTTTCTTT. V gene TRBV11-3 combines with J gene TRBJ1-1, with D possibly matching TRBD1 (5 bases). Trimming removed 1 base at V and 4 bases at J, with 10 bases between. CDR1 is SGHNT, CDR2 YENEEA, per germline. The CDR3 totals 14 residues. Variable domain in full (rest from reference TRBV11-3 and TRBJ1-1): EAGVVQSPRYKIIEKKQPVAFWCNPISGHNTLYWYLQNLGQGPELLIRYENEEAVDDSQLPKDRFSAERLKGVDSTLKIQPAELGDSAVYLCASSLGVGGTEAFFGQGTRLTVV.

The rearrangement links TRBV10-2 to TRBJ2-3, with D perhaps matching TRBD2 (5 bases). The CDR3 loop spans 14 amino acids. V lost 4 bases, J lost 8 bases, and 16 bases lay in between. The germline CDR1 and CDR2 sequences are WSHSY and SAAADI. This CDR3 reads CASSVGPREGTQYF. DNA for the CDR3: TGCGCCAGCAGTGTAGGGCCTCGTGAGGGTACGCAGTATTTT.

The V call is TRBV9, the J call TRBJ2-7; possibly TRBD1 for D (5 bases). The germline gives CDR1 SGDLS, CDR2 YYNGEE. V gave up 3 bases and J gave up 5 bases, with 15 bases separating them. The CDR3 runs 14 residues. CDR3 DNA sequence: TGTGCCAGCAGCGCAGCTTGGGGCAATGACGAGCAGTACTTC. It yields the protein CASSAAWGNDEQYF.

This chain joins TRBV5-4 and TRBJ2-7, with 8 bases that match TRBD1. With V trimmed by 6 bases and J by 0 bases, 8 bases remained unmatched. The germline gives CDR1 SGHNT, CDR2 YYREEE (reference sequence). This CDR3 contains 15 residues. CDR3 coding DNA: TGTGCCAGCAATCTGGGGGGACAGGCCTCCTACGAGCAGTACTTC. As protein: CASNLGGQASYEQYF.

V and J are TRBV6-1 and TRBJ2-1; 8 positions match TRBD1. From germline, CDR1 is MNHNS and CDR2 SASEGT. The CDR3 covers 14 residues. After removal of 1 base from V and 9 bases from J, the junction contained 5 bases not matched to a gene. CDR3 nucleotide sequence: TGTGCCAGCAGTGAAGTTGGGACAGGTAGTGAGCAGTTCTTC. Translated: CASSEVGTGSEQFF.

The chain links TRBV28 to TRBJ2-2, with 8 bases aligning to TRBD1. The CDR3 sequence is 15 residues long. Germline V gives CDR1 MDHEN, CDR2 SYDVKM. The V and J ends lost 3 bases and 4 bases, in that order; junction bases with no gene match: 4. The DNA of the CDR3 is TGTGCCAGCAGTTTGCCAGGGGGCGGCACCGGGGAGCTGTTTTTT. Amino acids: CASSLPGGGTGELFF.

This sequence joins TRBV4-2 and TRBJ1-3; TRBD1 might be the D (6 bases). V was shortened by 3 bases and J by 4 bases, with 13 bases between the two germline ends. Germline values: CDR1 LGHNA, CDR2 YNFKEQ. The CDR3 runs 15 residues. The chain's CDR3 is CASSQTAGAGNTIYF. Here the CDR3 DNA reads TGTGCCAGCAGCCAGACCGCAGGGGCAGGAAACACCATATATTTT.

The rearrangement links TRBV5-1 to TRBJ2-5; D gene uncertain. The CDR3 loop spans 16 amino acids. From germline, CDR1 is SGHRS and CDR2 YFSETQ. The V end lost 0 bases, the J end lost 5 bases, and 17 bases lay between the germline ends. The CDR3: CASSLDGSRFGETQYF. The CDR3 coding sequence is TGCGCCAGCAGCTTGGATGGTTCGAGGTTCGGTGAGACCCAGTACTTC.

The chain employs TRBV30 and TRBJ2-2; maybe TRBD2 (6 bases). CDR1 is GTSNPN and CDR2 is SVGIG in the germline V gene (reference sequence). With 0 bases removed from V and 6 bases from J, the gap between germline ends came to 17 bases. The CDR3 runs to 16 residues. The DNA of the CDR3 is TGTGCCTGGAGTGTGCTCGTGGCCGGCGGGGCCGGGGAGCTGTTTTTT. Translated: CAWSVLVAGGAGELFF.

The count of this clone is one. The chain recombines TRBV12-3 or TRBV12-4 with TRBJ1-1; D is undetermined. The CDR3 contains 12 residues. The V and J ends lost 5 bases and 9 bases respectively, with 13 bases between them. CDR3 DNA: TGTGCCAGCAGTGGACTTGCCAAACAAGCTTTCTTT. As protein: CASSGLAKQAFF.

CDR3 in amino acids: CATSPGAPLSYEQYF. CDR3 in DNA: TGTGCCACCAGTCCAGGGGCCCCATTATCCTACGAGCAGTACTTC. The chain recombines TRBV24-1 with TRBJ2-7; D is perhaps TRBD1 (6 bases). The CDR3 covers 15 residues. Germline lookup yields CDR1 KGHDR and CDR2 SFDVKD. V was shortened by 6 bases and J by 1 base, with 15 bases between the two germline ends.

V is TRBV3-1 (or the pseudogene TRBV3-2) and J is TRBJ2-2, with a weak D call TRBD1 (6 bases). V was clipped by 5 bases and J by 4 bases, with 8 bases between them. There are 13 residues in the CDR3. CDR1 LGHDT and CDR2 YNNKEL come from the germline V gene (reference sequence). The DNA for the CDR3 is TGTGCCAGCAGCGGGACAACCACCGGGGAGCTGTTTTTT. Translation gives CASSGTTTGELFF.

The rearrangement joins TRBV18 to TRBJ1-4; 10 bases fit TRBD1. Per the germline V gene, CDR1 is KGHSH and CDR2 is LQKENI. V lost 6 bases to trimming and J lost 5 bases; unmatched junction nucleotides: 9. CDR3 length equals 16 residues. CDR3 bases: TGTGCCAGCTCCGACAGGGGGCGAAAAGAAAATGAAAAACTGTTTTTT. As protein: CASSDRGRKENEKLFF. Supplemented by reference TRBV18 and TRBJ1-4, the full variable domain reads NAGVMQNPRHLVRRRGQEARLRCSPMKGHSHVYWYRQLPEEGLKFMVYLQKENIIDESGMPKERFSAEFPKEGPSILRIQQVVRGDSAAYFCASSDRGRKENEKLFFGSGTQLSVL.

The J gene is TRBJ1-5, the V gene TRBV19; 9 nucleotides line up with TRBD1. Germline values: CDR1 LNHDA, CDR2 SQIVND (reference sequence). The CDR3 is 15 residues long. V shed 5 bases, J shed 6 bases, and the junction held 8 bases outside the gene matches. This CDR3 reads CASSSPQGALQPQHF. The CDR3 nucleotides read TGTGCCAGTAGTTCACCACAGGGGGCGCTTCAGCCCCAGCATTTT. The full variable domain, its missing parts supplied by reference TRBV19 and TRBJ1-5, is DGGITQSPKYLFRKEGQNVTLSCEQNLNHDAMYWYRQDPGQGLRLIYYSQIVNDFQKGDIAEGYSVSREKKESFPLTVTSAQKNPTAFYLCASSSPQGALQPQHFGDGTRLSIL.

This clone turned up a few times. The chain couples TRBV5-4 to TRBJ2-5; 9 nucleotides match TRBD1. The CDR3 covers 15 residues. V shed 3 bases and J 6 bases; nucleotides not matched to a gene: 9. Germline V gene lookup returns CDR1 SGHNT and CDR2 YYREEE (reference sequence). CDR3 amino acids: CASSSAGTGRKTQYF. The CDR3 nucleotides read TGTGCCAGCAGCTCAGCCGGGACAGGGCGAAAGACCCAGTACTTC. Supplemented by reference TRBV5-4 and TRBJ2-5, the full variable domain reads ETGVTQSPTHLIKTRGQQVTLRCSSQSGHNTVSWYQQALGQGPQFIFQYYREEENGRGNFPPRFSGLQFPNYSSELNVNALELDDSALYLCASSSAGTGRKTQYFGPGTRLLVL.

This chain joins TRBV5-5 and TRBJ1-5; 10 bases are shared with TRBD1. J gave up 2 bases and V 3 bases, and 2 bases lay outside the gene matches. The germline CDR1 and CDR2 sequences are SGHKS and YYEKEE (reference sequence). This CDR3 has 15 residues. The CDR3 loop is CASSWGQGRNQPQHF. The CDR3 nucleotides are TGTGCCAGCAGCTGGGGACAGGGGCGCAATCAGCCCCAGCATTTT.

The genes are TRBV11-2 and TRBJ2-7; 8 positions match TRBD1. There are 14 residues in the CDR3. J gave up 1 base and V 7 bases, and 6 bases lay outside the gene matches. Germline V gene sequence: CDR1 SGHAT, CDR2 FQNNGV. This chain's CDR3 is CASTPDRVSYEQYF. The CDR3 region has the DNA TGTGCCAGCACCCCGGACAGGGTATCCTACGAGCAGTACTTC.